The entry below describes one T cell receptor (beta chain). Its target is not known. The data were taken from a study of Tregs in tolerant kidney transplant recipients. Broader study findings: Validation in larger populations is needed because few patients were studied. No direct test of biological reproducibility was done here.

The CDR3 extends over 15 amino acids. The germline CDR1 and CDR2 sequences are SGHKS and YYEKEE (reference sequence). Trimming removed 0 bases from V and 0 bases from J, with 10 bases in between. CD4+CD25+CD127- Tregs, CD4+CD25- non-Tregs, CD4 and CD8 cells were sorted. Generated by immunoSEQ multiplex PCR, the TCRdb table keeps only in-frame clones and is missing some. The sample lists about 240,000 clones; roughly 80% were seen once. This chain links TRBV5-5 with TRBJ2-7; D might be TRBD2 (5 bases). Sequencing was performed on CD4+ T cells from blood. The clonotype was recovered from a human donor in good health. Here the CDR3 reads CASSLVRETSYEQYF. DNA of the CDR3: TGTGCCAGCAGCTTGGTGAGGGAGACCTCCTACGAGCAGTACTTC.